The 6 T cell receptor beta chains reported below all come from one sample, sequenced in a study of T cell responses to AZD1222 COVID-19 vaccine. Clones were read by immunoSEQ multiplex PCR, and TCRdb kept only the in-frame ones, dropping some. The sample includes about 130,000 clones, approximately 90% of them seen just once. Sequences were derived from peripheral blood, sampled on day 0 of AZD1222 vaccination. The source of these receptors is an adult in good health.

The CDR3, as DNA: TGTGCCAGCAGAGGACAGGATTATCAGCCCCAGCATTTT. Amino acid sequence: CASRGQDYQPQHF. This chain connects TRBV6-6 to TRBJ1-5; 7 bases are shared with TRBD1. This CDR3 is 13 amino acids long. The V gene's germline CDR1 is MNHNY and CDR2 SVGAGI (reference sequence). Trimming took 6 bases from V and 5 from J; bases not matched to a gene: 4.

This clone was seen only once. The chain carries TRBV2 and TRBJ2-1, with D possibly being TRBD1 or TRBD2 (5 bases each). The CDR3 is 12 residues long. CDR1 and CDR2 (germline): SNHLY, FYNNEI. Trimming pared 5 bases from V and 15 bases from J, leaving 17 bases between. DNA for the CDR3: TGTGCCAGCAGTTCACTGGACGGGGCCGGGTTCTTC. Translating gives CASSSLDGAGFF.

V and J are TRBV28 and TRBJ2-2; D is ambiguous. Germline values: CDR1 MDHEN, CDR2 SYDVKM. V lost 4 bases and J lost 2, with 14 bases in between. The CDR3 has 16 amino acids. CDR3 DNA sequence: TGTGCCAGCAGTTCCCCTCGACACGTTAACACCGGGGAGCTGTTTTTT. As protein: CASSSPRHVNTGELFF.

The chain employs TRBV11-2 and TRBJ2-7; 9 bases line up with TRBD2. CDR1 and CDR2 from the germline V gene are SGHAT and FQNNGV. CDR3 length: 17 amino acids. V was pared by 5 bases and J by 1 base, with 12 bases of the junction left unmatched. The DNA for the CDR3 is TGTGCCAGCAGCCTAAATAGCGGGAGTGGTGAGTCCTACGAGCAGTACTTC. This gives the protein CASSLNSGSGESYEQYF.

The chain joins TRBV5-1 to TRBJ1-3; TRBD1 is a possible D gene (5 bases). Trimming pared 3 bases from V and 8 bases from J, leaving 15 bases between. The CDR3 runs to 14 residues. CDR1 and CDR2 from the germline V gene are SGHRS and YFSETQ. CDR3 sequence (DNA): TGCGCCAGCAGCTCCGGGGGGATTAGGGACACCATATATTTT. This codes for CASSSGGIRDTIYF.

The CDR3 protein is CASSFEGATNEKLFF. The CDR3 DNA sequence: TGTGCCAGCAGTTTCGAGGGTGCAACTAATGAAAAACTGTTTTTT. The V call is TRBV6-5, the J call TRBJ1-4; D unclear. The CDR3 consists of 15 residues. Trimming stripped 4 bases from V and 0 bases from J, with 9 bases between. Germline CDR1 reads MNHEY; CDR2 reads SVGAGI.